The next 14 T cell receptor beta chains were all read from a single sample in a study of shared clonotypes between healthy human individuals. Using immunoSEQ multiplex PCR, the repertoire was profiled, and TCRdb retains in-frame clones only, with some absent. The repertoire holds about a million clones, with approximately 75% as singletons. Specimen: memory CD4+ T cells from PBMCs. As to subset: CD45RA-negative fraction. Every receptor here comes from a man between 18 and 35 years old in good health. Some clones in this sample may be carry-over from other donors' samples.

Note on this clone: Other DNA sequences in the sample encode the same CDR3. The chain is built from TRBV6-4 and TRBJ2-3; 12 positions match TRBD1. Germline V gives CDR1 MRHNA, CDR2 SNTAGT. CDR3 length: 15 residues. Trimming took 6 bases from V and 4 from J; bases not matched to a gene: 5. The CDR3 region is CASSSGTGGADTQYF. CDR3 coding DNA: TGTGCCAGCAGCTCCGGGACAGGGGGCGCAGATACGCAGTATTTT.

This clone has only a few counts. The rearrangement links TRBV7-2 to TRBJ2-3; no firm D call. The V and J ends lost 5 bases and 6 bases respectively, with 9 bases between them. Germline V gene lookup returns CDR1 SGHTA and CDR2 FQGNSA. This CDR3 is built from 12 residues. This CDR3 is CASSPNLDTQYF. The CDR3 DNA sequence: TGTGCCAGCAGCCCGAACTTGGATACGCAGTATTTT.

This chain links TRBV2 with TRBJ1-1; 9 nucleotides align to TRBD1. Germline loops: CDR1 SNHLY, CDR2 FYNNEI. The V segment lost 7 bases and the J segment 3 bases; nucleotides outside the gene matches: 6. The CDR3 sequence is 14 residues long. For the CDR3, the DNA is TGTGCCAGCAACCCCGGACAGGGGCACACTGAAGCTTTCTTT. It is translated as CASNPGQGHTEAFF.

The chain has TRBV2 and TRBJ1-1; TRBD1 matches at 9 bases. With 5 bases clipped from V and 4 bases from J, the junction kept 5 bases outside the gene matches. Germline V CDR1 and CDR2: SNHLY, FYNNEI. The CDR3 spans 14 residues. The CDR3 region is CASSRGQGTTEAFF. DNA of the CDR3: TGTGCCAGCAGTCGTGGACAGGGGACCACTGAAGCTTTCTTT.

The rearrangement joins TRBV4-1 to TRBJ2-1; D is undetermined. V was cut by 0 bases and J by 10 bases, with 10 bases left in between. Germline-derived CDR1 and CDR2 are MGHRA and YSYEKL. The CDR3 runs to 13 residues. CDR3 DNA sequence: TGCGCCAGCAGCCAAGAAAGTAGGAGAGAGCAGTTCTTC. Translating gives CASSQESRREQFF.

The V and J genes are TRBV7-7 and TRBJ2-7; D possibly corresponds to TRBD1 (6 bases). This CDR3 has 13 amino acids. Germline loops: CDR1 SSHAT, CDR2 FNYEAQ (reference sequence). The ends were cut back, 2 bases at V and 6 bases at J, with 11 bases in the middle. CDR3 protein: CASSLNRVGEQYF. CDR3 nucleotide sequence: TGTGCCAGCAGCTTAAACAGGGTAGGCGAGCAGTACTTC.

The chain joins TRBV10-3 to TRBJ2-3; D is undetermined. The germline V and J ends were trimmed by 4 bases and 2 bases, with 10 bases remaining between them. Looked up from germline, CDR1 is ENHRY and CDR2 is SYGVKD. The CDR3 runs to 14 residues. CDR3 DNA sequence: TGTGCCATCAGTGTGGGGTCTCTCACAGATACGCAGTATTTT. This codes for CAISVGSLTDTQYF.

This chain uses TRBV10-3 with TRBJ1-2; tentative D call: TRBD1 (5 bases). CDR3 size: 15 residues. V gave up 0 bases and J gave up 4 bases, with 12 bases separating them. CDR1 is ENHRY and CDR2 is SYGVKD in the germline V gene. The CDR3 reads CAISESGTDFYGYTF. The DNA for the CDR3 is TGTGCCATCAGTGAGTCCGGGACGGACTTCTATGGCTACACCTTC.

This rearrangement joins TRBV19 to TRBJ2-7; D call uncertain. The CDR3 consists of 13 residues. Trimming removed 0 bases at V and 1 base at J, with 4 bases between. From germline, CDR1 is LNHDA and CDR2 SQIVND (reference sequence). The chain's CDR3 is CASSIDKSYEQYF. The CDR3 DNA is TGTGCCAGTAGTATAGACAAGTCCTACGAGCAGTACTTC.

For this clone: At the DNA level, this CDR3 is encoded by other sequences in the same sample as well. CDR3 sequence reads: CASSLAPSYEQYF. CDR3 DNA: TGCGCCAGCAGCTTGGCCCCCTCCTACGAGCAGTACTTC. The V call is TRBV5-1, the J call TRBJ2-7; no definite D call. The CDR3 totals 13 residues. The ends were cut back, 0 bases at V and 0 bases at J, with 4 bases in the middle. CDR1 is SGHRS, CDR2 YFSETQ, per germline.

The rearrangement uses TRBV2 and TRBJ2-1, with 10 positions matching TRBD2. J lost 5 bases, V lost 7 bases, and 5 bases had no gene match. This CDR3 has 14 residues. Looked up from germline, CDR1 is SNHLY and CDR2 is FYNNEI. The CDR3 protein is CASKSGRADNEQFF. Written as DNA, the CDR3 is TGTGCCAGCAAGAGCGGGAGGGCCGACAATGAGCAGTTCTTC.

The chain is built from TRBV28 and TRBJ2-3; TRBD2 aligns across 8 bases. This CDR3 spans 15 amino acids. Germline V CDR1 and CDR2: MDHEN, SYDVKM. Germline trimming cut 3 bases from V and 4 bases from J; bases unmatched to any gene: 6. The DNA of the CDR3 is TGTGCCAGCAGTTTTTCGGGAGGGTATTCAGATACGCAGTATTTT. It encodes CASSFSGGYSDTQYF. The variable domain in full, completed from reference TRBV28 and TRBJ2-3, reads DVKVTQSSRYLVKRTGEKVFLECVQDMDHENMFWYRQDPGLGLRLIYFSYDVKMKEKGDIPEGYSVSREKKERFSLILESASTNQTSMYLCASSFSGGYSDTQYFGPGTRLTVL.

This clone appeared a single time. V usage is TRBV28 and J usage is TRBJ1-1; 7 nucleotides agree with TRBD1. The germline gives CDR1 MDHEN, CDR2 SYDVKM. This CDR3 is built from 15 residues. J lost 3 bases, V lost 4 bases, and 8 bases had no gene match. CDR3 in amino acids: CASSSTTGTDTEAFF. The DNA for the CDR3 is TGTGCCAGCAGTTCAACGACAGGGACTGACACTGAAGCTTTCTTT.

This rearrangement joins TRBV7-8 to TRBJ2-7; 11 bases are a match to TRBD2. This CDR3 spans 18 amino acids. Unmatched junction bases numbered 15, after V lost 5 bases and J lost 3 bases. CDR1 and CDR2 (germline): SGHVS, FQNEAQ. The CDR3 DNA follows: TGTGCCAGCAGCCGCCGGGCCCCTAGCGGGAGGATACTCTACGAGCAGTACTTC. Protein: CASSRRAPSGRILYEQYF.